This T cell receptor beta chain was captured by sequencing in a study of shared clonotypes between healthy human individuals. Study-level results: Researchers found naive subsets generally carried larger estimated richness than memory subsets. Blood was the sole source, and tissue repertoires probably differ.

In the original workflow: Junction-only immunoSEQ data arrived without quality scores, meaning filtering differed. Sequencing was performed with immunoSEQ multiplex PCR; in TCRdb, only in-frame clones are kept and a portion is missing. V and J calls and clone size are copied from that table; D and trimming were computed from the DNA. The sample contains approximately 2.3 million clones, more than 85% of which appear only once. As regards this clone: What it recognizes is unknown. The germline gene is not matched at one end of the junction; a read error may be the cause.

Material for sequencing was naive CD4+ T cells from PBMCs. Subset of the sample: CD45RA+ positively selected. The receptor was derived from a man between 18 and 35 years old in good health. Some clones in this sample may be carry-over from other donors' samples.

The CDR3 DNA follows: TGTGCCAGCAGTTTGGCGGGTATGAACACTGAAGCTTTCTTT. Translating it yields CASSLAGMNTEAFF. V usage is TRBV5-5 and J usage is TRBJ1-1; D is undetermined. Germline values: CDR1 SGHKS, CDR2 YYEKEE (reference sequence). This CDR3 has 14 residues.